The present entry profiles one T cell receptor beta chain with its context. Its antigen is not known. In each sample, at least 6.5 million PBMCs were isolated. The source of the sample is a study of blood T cells in healthy people across ages. A second PCR of roughly 7 to 11 cycles used a sample-barcoded 5' primer and a J-beta primer mix. One entry per CDR3 protein, called by TCRdb with MiXCR from the 5' RACE reads. The top ten hold roughly 8% of the sample, which has about 1.7 million distinct CDR3 sequences, approximately 28% seen once. Notes on the study in general: Nothing was known about donor CMV status, and this possibly confounded expanded clonotype changes. From one million sequenced T cells, diversity estimates were lower bounds.

The ends were cut back, 0 bases at V and 2 bases at J, with 10 bases in the middle. This CDR3 comprises 15 residues. Germline CDR1 MNHEY, CDR2 SVGAGI. The receptor comes from a woman aged 30 to 39 in good health. The J gene is TRBJ1-1, the V gene TRBV6-5; D gene unclear. Sequenced: blood. In DNA form, the CDR3 reads TGTGCCAGCAGTTACTCGCAGAGGCATAACACTGAAGCTTTCTTT. This codes for CASSYSQRHNTEAFF.